This T cell receptor (beta chain) comes out of a study of blood T cell repertoires in COVID-19. Study context: Samples of COVID-19 (acute and convalescent) were obtained from the United States, Italy and Spain. PBMCs, B-cell-depleted T cells, or T cells provided the cDNA or gDNA that made up the material.

As originally analysed: Estimated nucleated cell counts came from reference gene primer amplification. Method: immunoSEQ multiplex PCR; TCRdb's copy keeps in-frame clones and lacks some. For V, J and clone size, that table is used; D and trimming come from the DNA. This sample has about 500,000 clones, with 89% found just once. In Seattle, patients joined the study during active infection and were tracked longitudinally. The source is a man younger than 35 with COVID-19, enrolled during active disease. Sequenced input: peripheral blood.

For the CDR3, the DNA is TGTGCCAGCAGTTTATACGGGGGAGGCGGGTATTCACCCCTCCACTTT. It specifies CASSLYGGGGYSPLHF. The V gene is TRBV28, the J gene TRBJ1-6; maybe TRBD1 (5 bases). Germline V lookup: CDR1 MDHEN, CDR2 SYDVKM. The CDR3 spans 16 residues. Trimming removed 1 base at V and 8 bases at J, with 15 bases between.